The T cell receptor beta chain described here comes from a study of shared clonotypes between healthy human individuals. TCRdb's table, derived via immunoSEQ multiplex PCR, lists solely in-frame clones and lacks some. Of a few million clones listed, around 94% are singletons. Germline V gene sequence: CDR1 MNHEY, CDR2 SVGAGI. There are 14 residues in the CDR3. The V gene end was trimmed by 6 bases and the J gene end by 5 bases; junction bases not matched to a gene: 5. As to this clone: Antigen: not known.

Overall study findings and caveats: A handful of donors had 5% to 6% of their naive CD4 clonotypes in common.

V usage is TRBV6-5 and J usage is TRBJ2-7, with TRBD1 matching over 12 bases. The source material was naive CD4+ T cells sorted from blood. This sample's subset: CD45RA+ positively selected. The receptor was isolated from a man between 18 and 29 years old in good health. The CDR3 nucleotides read TGTGCCAGCAGCCGGGACAGGGGGCTCAACGAGCAGTACTTC. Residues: CASSRDRGLNEQYF.